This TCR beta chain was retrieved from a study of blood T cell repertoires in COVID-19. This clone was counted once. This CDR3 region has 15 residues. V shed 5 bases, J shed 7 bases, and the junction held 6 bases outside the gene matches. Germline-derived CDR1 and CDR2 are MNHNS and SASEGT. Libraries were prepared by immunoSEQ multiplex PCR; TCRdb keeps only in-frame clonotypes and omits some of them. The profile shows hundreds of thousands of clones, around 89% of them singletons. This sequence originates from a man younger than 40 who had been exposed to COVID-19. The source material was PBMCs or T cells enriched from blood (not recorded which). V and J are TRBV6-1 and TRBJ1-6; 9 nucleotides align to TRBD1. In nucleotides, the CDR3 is TGTGCCAGCAGTTTCAACAGGGGGCTGAATTCACCCCTCCACTTT. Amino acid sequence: CASSFNRGLNSPLHF.